This T cell receptor beta chain derives from a study of OX40 agonist ivuxolimab in advanced cancers. Study in general: Dose-escalation patients had hepatocellular carcinoma, melanoma, renal cell or head and neck cancer. Three individuals attained partial responses, comprising one hepatocellular carcinoma case and two cutaneous melanoma cases.

Profiling relied on immunoSEQ multiplex PCR, and the TCRdb table lists in-frame clones only, not all of them. Counted here are tens of thousands of clones, about 89% occurring once; the ten biggest clones make up over 0.35%. With respect to this clone: Its antigen is unknown.

The J segment lost 0 bases and the V segment lost 2 bases, leaving 4 bases of the junction unmatched. Germline CDR1 reads MNHNY; CDR2 reads SVGAGI (reference sequence). This CDR3 spans 16 amino acids. Study outcomes and limitations: In CD8+ T cells, expanded clones were on average more numerous than in CD4+.

If patients had autoimmune disease history or systemic immunosuppression, they were excluded. V usage is TRBV6-6 and J usage is TRBJ2-3, with 8 positions matching TRBD2. This clonotype was obtained from an adult with an advanced solid tumor such as melanoma, head and neck, liver or kidney cancer. This material consisted of CD4+ or CD8+ T cells sorted from blood, taken in a trial of the OX40 agonist ivuxolimab. The CDR3 DNA follows: TGTGCCAGCAGTTACGGTGGCGGGGGGAGCACAGATACGCAGTATTTT. It translates to CASSYGGGGSTDTQYF.